These 18 T cell receptor beta chains originate from one sample sequenced in a study of T-cell memory formation after mild COVID-19 (dated by TCRdb to the early 2020s). Libraries were built with 5' RACE. The reads were generated on an Illumina NovaSeq 6000. The public reads were reprocessed in TCRdb via fastp at Q25 and MiXCR, keeping in-frame beta chains. Every distinct CDR3 protein forms one entry, paired with its most common genes and DNA. For this sample there are fewer than 400,000 distinct CDR3 sequences; roughly 15% appear just once. 20% to 25% of the sample rests with the top ten. The sample consisted of PBMCs or a T cell subset sorted from them (not recorded which). These receptor sequences come from a young man who had mild COVID-19 (a few samples of this study predate the infection). The sample titles of this study are shuffled in the database, so cell type and time point are left out; the donor was told from shared clones.

This clonotype was found a few times. In DNA form, the CDR3 reads TGCGCCAGCAGCTCGGGACTAGCGGGGAACCGGGTAGATACGCAGTATTTT. Protein product: CASSSGLAGNRVDTQYF. The J gene is TRBJ2-3, the V gene TRBV5-1, with 13 bases matching TRBD2. The junction had 9 bases not matched to a gene; V was cut back by 3 bases and J by 5 bases. The germline CDR1 and CDR2 sequences are SGHRS and YFSETQ. CDR3 length: 17 residues.

This clonotype showed up just a few times. The chain recombines TRBV4-1 with TRBJ2-7; D uncertain. V was cut by 1 base and J by 0 bases, with 13 bases left in between. CDR3 length equals 16 residues. Germline assignment: CDR1 MGHRA and CDR2 YSYEKL. DNA of the CDR3: TGCGCCAGCAGCCAAGGGGCTTTCAGGAGCTCCTACGAGCAGTACTTC. It translates to CASSQGAFRSSYEQYF.

This sequence joins TRBV4-1 and TRBJ2-2; D gene unclear. This CDR3 is 16 amino acids long. Germline V gene lookup returns CDR1 MGHRA and CDR2 YSYEKL. The germline V and J ends were trimmed by 1 base and 6 bases, with 15 bases remaining between them. CDR3 residues: CASSQVRSREAGELFF. DNA for the CDR3: TGCGCCAGCAGCCAAGTAAGGTCTCGCGAGGCCGGGGAGCTGTTTTTT.

The chain recombines TRBV7-9 with TRBJ1-5; D uncertain. The germline V and J ends were trimmed by 1 base and 9 bases, with 7 bases remaining between them. Looked up from germline, CDR1 is SEHNR and CDR2 is FQNEAQ (reference sequence). This CDR3 is 12 amino acids long. As DNA, the CDR3 is TGTGCCAGCAGCTTAGGGGATGGGCCCCAGCATTTT. It translates to CASSLGDGPQHF. Full variable domain (missing parts from reference TRBV7-9 and TRBJ1-5): DTGVSQNPRHKITKRGQNVTFRCDPISEHNRLYWYRQTLGQGPEFLTYFQNEAQLEKSRLLSDRFSAERPKGSFSTLEIQRTEQGDSAMYLCASSLGDGPQHFGDGTRLSIL.

The CDR3 coding sequence is TGTGCCAGCTCACCATCCAGGGAGGCGAGCACTGAAGCTTTCTTT. Amino acids: CASSPSREASTEAFF. The chain couples TRBV18 to TRBJ1-1, with TRBD1 as a possible D gene (5 bases). CDR3 length: 15 amino acids. Trimming removed 2 bases from V and 4 bases from J, with 14 bases in between. CDR1 and CDR2 from the germline V gene are KGHSH and LQKENI.

V gene TRBV20-1 combines with J gene TRBJ2-1; D is possibly TRBD1 or TRBD2 (5 bases each). The germline CDR1 and CDR2 sequences are DFQATT and SNEGSKA (reference sequence). Trimming shortened V by 0 bases and J by 2 bases, and 14 bases separated the two germline ends. This CDR3 region has 16 residues. CDR3 nucleotides: TGCAGTGCTAGAGATAAGACCCGGGGACCCTACAATGAGCAGTTCTTC. Residues: CSARDKTRGPYNEQFF.

This clonotype was detected only a few times. The chain couples TRBV20-1 to TRBJ2-1; 7 positions match TRBD2. The CDR3 consists of 13 residues. Trimming removed 2 bases from V and 5 bases from J; junction bases left unmatched: 3. Germline V gene lookup returns CDR1 DFQATT and CDR2 SNEGSKA (reference sequence). The DNA for the CDR3 is TGCAGTGCTAGAACCCTAGCGGACAATGAGCAGTTCTTC. The encoded protein is CSARTLADNEQFF.

This clonotype came up a few times. The V call is TRBV4-3, the J call TRBJ2-2; 7 bases match TRBD1. The junction had 6 bases not matched to a gene; V was cut back by 4 bases and J by 4 bases. The CDR3 extends over 15 amino acids. Germline lookup yields CDR1 LGHNA and CDR2 YSLEER. The CDR3 DNA follows: TGCGCCAGCAGCCGATCGGGACAGCGCACCGGGGAGCTGTTTTTT. Protein sequence: CASSRSGQRTGELFF.

The V gene is TRBV5-1, the J gene TRBJ1-6; D might be TRBD1 (6 bases). Trimming took 2 bases from V and 7 from J, leaving 10 bases between them. Germline values: CDR1 SGHRS, CDR2 YFSETQ. The CDR3 is made up of 14 amino acids. CDR3 region: CASSFGGQNSPLHF. CDR3 nucleotide sequence: TGCGCCAGCAGCTTTGGGGGACAAAATTCACCCCTCCACTTT.

V gene TRBV7-2 combines with J gene TRBJ2-3, with 9 positions matching TRBD2. V dropped 5 bases and J dropped 1; count of bases not matched to a gene: 7. Germline assignment: CDR1 SGHTA and CDR2 FQGNSA. The CDR3 has 16 amino acids. CDR3 amino acids: CASSPLAGFRTDTQYF. The CDR3 DNA reads TGTGCCAGCAGCCCTCTAGCGGGGTTCCGCACAGATACGCAGTATTTT.

The V gene is TRBV7-9, the J gene TRBJ1-2; D is undetermined. The ends were cut back, 1 base at V and 8 bases at J, with 20 bases in the middle. CDR1 is SEHNR, CDR2 FQNEAQ, per germline (reference sequence). The CDR3 contains 16 residues. CDR3 coding DNA: TGTGCCAGCAGCTTAGGCTCAAGTCTAAGCGCCGAGGGCTACACCTTC. It yields the protein CASSLGSSLSAEGYTF.

The V and J genes are TRBV6-1 and TRBJ1-5; TRBD1 agrees at 7 bases. Germline loops: CDR1 MNHNS, CDR2 SASEGT. CDR3 length: 14 residues. Germline trimming cut 5 bases from V and 9 bases from J; bases unmatched to any gene: 10. The CDR3 sequence is CASSIRDSPGPQHF. DNA of the CDR3: TGTGCCAGCAGTATCCGGGACAGTCCGGGGCCCCAGCATTTT.

V and J are TRBV6-2 or TRBV6-3 and TRBJ2-5, with D maybe TRBD1 (5 bases). Germline V lookup: CDR1 MNHEY, CDR2 SVGEGT. This CDR3 has 13 residues. V gave up 6 bases and J gave up 1 base, with 9 bases separating them. This chain's CDR3 is CASRGQIQETQYF. Here the CDR3 DNA reads TGTGCCAGCAGAGGACAAATCCAAGAGACCCAGTACTTC.

The J gene is TRBJ1-4, the V gene TRBV12-3 or TRBV12-4; the match to TRBD1 covers 9 bases. The CDR3 is made up of 15 amino acids. Trimming removed 1 base from V and 8 bases from J; junction bases left unmatched: 5. The chain's CDR3 is CASSLEGQGYEKLFF. The CDR3 DNA follows: TGTGCCAGCAGTTTAGAGGGACAGGGATACGAAAAACTGTTTTTT.

A few counts support this clonotype. The chain employs TRBV20-1 and TRBJ1-2; D ambiguous. The V and J ends lost 0 bases and 6 bases respectively, with 8 bases between them. Germline lookup yields CDR1 DFQATT and CDR2 SNEGSKA (reference sequence). The length of the CDR3 is 12 residues. CDR3 DNA: TGCAGTGCTAGAGATATTCGTGATGGCTACACCTTC. Encoded protein: CSARDIRDGYTF.

This clonotype occurred a few times. The genes are TRBV5-6 and TRBJ2-4, with TRBD2 identical over 12 bases. Germline CDR1 reads SGHDT; CDR2 reads YYEEEE. Trimming cost V 5 bases and J 2 bases; bases outside gene matches: 11. The CDR3 length is 18 residues. CDR3: CASRSRELAGGTKNIQYF. The CDR3 DNA sequence: TGTGCCAGCAGGTCGAGAGAACTAGCGGGGGGTACCAAAAACATTCAGTACTTC.

This clonotype showed up just a few times. This rearrangement joins TRBV11-2 to TRBJ1-5; D is unclear. Trimming shortened V by 5 bases and J by 7 bases, and 15 bases separated the two germline ends. The CDR3 spans 14 residues. From germline, CDR1 is SGHAT and CDR2 FQNNGV. The CDR3 protein is CASSKNPETQPQHF. CDR3 nucleotide sequence: TGTGCCAGCAGCAAGAATCCAGAAACCCAGCCCCAGCATTTT.

This clonotype was seen a few times. The chain carries TRBV6-5 and TRBJ1-2; perhaps TRBD1 as D (6 bases). The CDR3 covers 16 residues. Germline loops: CDR1 MNHEY, CDR2 SVGAGI. The V and J ends lost 7 bases and 7 bases respectively, with 25 bases between them. CDR3 bases: TGTGCCAGCAACCTAAACCCTGCAGGGGAGGTTGGTGGCTACACCTTC. It specifies CASNLNPAGEVGGYTF.